A selection of T cell receptor beta chains follows, all from one sample in a study of response to subunit inactivated influenza vaccine. TCRdb recomputed calls from the RT-PCR reads with MiXCR, one row per CDR3 protein. The table includes around 580,000 distinct CDR3 sequences, about 15% detected once. This material consisted of PBMCs from blood, taken roughly 12 days after vaccination. These receptors all come from a man in his fifties or sixties who received an inactivated influenza vaccine. The CDR3 runs from the conserved cysteine through the conserved F or W.

J gene	V gene	CDR3 length	CDR3 protein
TRBJ2-6	TRBV7-8	18	CASSPRAGGTSGANVLTF
TRBJ2-7	TRBV7-9	12	CASSRQMYEQYF
TRBJ2-7	TRBV7-2	13	CASNKQVAGEQYF
TRBJ2-7	TRBV20-1	13	CSGGLPASHEQYF
TRBJ2-7	TRBV3-1	12	CASSQDWYEQYF
TRBJ1-1	TRBV6-1	13	CASSEWGYTEAFF
TRBJ2-5	TRBV20-1	15	CSAGGASGRAETQYF
TRBJ2-1	TRBV29-1	13	CSIPGQGVDEQFF
TRBJ2-1	TRBV7-2	16	CASTPWDGRAHNEQFF
TRBJ1-2	TRBV5-6	13	CASSLGRRYGYTF
TRBJ2-3	TRBV20-1	17	CSARDGTGLAGGSTQYF
TRBJ2-1	TRBV18	17	CASSPTGASLSPNEQFF
TRBJ1-5	TRBV24-1	14	CATSDQGFNQPQHF
TRBJ2-2	TRBV3-1	16	CASSQGPSGDTGELFF
TRBJ2-3	TRBV29-1	14	CSVEGGGGTDTQYF
TRBJ2-7	TRBV3-1	13	CASSQVTTAEQYF
TRBJ1-1	TRBV4-1	15	CASSHRGQANTEAFF
TRBJ2-7	TRBV20-1	13	CSAAELETYEQYF
TRBJ1-1	TRBV5-5	15	CASSLAPGGGTEAFF
TRBJ1-2	TRBV28	14	CASTYRTRGFGYTF
TRBJ2-7	TRBV4-3	15	CASSQDIGGVREQYF
TRBJ2-7	TRBV7-2	12	CASSPQLGEQYF
TRBJ2-5	TRBV20-1	14	CSARRQGGQETQYF
TRBJ1-2	TRBV6-1	15	CASSPGLTSDYGYTF
TRBJ2-7	TRBV6-2/TRBV6-3	14	CASTPSGSPYEQYF
TRBJ2-1	TRBV20-1	18	CSARGLDGGPGTYNEQFF
TRBJ2-7	TRBV29-1	16	CSVEGEDPRHPYEQYF
TRBJ1-1	TRBV6-1	14	CASSGGRLGTEAFF
TRBJ2-2	TRBV5-1	19	CASSSIPGLAGEGTGELFF
TRBJ2-5	TRBV6-1	15	CASRDRTSGEQTQYF
TRBJ2-1	TRBV11-2	15	CASSLGRGDYNEQFF
TRBJ2-7	TRBV20-1	11	CSARNRDEQYF
TRBJ2-3	TRBV5-1	17	CASSLAGVGRSTDTQYF
TRBJ2-7	TRBV28	16	CASSPSGTASAYEQYF
TRBJ2-5	TRBV9	16	CASSVEGRVYQETQYF
TRBJ2-5	TRBV19	15	CASSFRSRPEETQYF
TRBJ1-1	TRBV11-2	13	CASSREEGDEAFF
TRBJ2-7	TRBV20-1	13	CSARGGGRYEQYF
TRBJ2-1	TRBV20-1	15	CSARRRDNSYNEQFF
TRBJ2-3	TRBV9	22	CASSAGPKSRGLAGGPTDTQYF
TRBJ1-2	TRBV12-3/TRBV12-4	13	CASNPQGNYGYTF
TRBJ2-1	TRBV4-3	13	CASSQLAANEQFF
TRBJ2-3	TRBV7-3	19	CASSLTLTSGRWSTDTQYF
TRBJ2-7	TRBV5-5	13	CASSFGGGGEQYF
TRBJ1-1	TRBV5-1	15	CASSFQTGMNTEAFF
TRBJ2-5	TRBV12-3/TRBV12-4	16	CASSPGTGWFGETQYF
TRBJ2-3	TRBV10-3	14	CAISTSGSTDTQYF
TRBJ2-7	TRBV30	13	CAWSRGRSYEQYF
TRBJ2-1	TRBV10-3	16	CAISGGGDRGPREQFF
TRBJ2-1	TRBV3-1	16	CASSQDQAGGWNEQFF